The clone carrying this TCR beta chain was recorded once. Data came from immunoSEQ multiplex PCR; TCRdb stores just in-frame clones and leaves some out. The data hold more than 90,000 clones, with about 94% observed a single time. The source of the sample is a study of technical replicates of blood from a few donors. This CDR3 region has 16 residues. Germline lookup yields CDR1 ENHRY and CDR2 SYGVKD. Trimming removed 5 bases from V and 4 bases from J, with 20 bases in between. This sequence originates from a human donor in good health. Sequenced: T cells isolated from PBMCs. The rearrangement joins TRBV10-3 to TRBJ1-2; possibly TRBD1 for D (5 bases). CDR3 loop: CAISILKQGIGYGYTF. The CDR3, as DNA: TGTGCCATCAGTATTCTCAAGCAGGGTATAGGCTATGGCTACACCTTC.